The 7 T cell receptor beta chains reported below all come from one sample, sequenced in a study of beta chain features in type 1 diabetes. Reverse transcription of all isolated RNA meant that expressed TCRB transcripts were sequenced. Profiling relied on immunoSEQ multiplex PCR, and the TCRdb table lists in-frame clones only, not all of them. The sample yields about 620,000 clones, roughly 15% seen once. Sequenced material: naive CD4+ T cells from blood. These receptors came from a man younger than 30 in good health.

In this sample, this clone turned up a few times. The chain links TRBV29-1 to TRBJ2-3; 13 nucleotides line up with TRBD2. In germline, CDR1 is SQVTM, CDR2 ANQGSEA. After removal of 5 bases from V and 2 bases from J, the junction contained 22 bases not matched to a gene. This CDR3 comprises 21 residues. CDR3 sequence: CSVKGLAGWRGMRMATDTQYF. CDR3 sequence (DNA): TGCAGCGTTAAGGGACTAGCGGGATGGAGAGGGATGAGAATGGCCACAGATACGCAGTATTTT.

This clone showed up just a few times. CDR3 loop: CASSLGTMTGGQFF. In DNA form, the CDR3 reads TGTGCCAGCAGCTTAGGAACTATGACAGGTGGGCAGTTCTTC. This sequence joins TRBV7-2 and TRBJ2-1; possible D gene TRBD1, 6 bases. Germline V gene data show CDR1 as SGHTA and CDR2 as FQGNSA. This CDR3 comprises 14 residues. V lost 1 base to trimming and J lost 12 bases, with 16 bases between them.

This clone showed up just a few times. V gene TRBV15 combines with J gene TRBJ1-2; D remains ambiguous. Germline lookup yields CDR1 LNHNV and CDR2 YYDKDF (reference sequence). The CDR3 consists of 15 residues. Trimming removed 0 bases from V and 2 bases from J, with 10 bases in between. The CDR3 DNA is TGTGCCACCAGCAGAGATACGCTCAGAAACTATGGCTACACCTTC. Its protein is CATSRDTLRNYGYTF. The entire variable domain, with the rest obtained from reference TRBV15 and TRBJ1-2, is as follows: DAMVIQNPRYQVTQFGKPVTLSCSQTLNHNVMYWYQQKSSQAPKLLFHYYDKDFNNEADTPDNFQSRRPNTSFCFLDIRSPGLGDTAMYLCATSRDTLRNYGYTFGSGTRLTVV.

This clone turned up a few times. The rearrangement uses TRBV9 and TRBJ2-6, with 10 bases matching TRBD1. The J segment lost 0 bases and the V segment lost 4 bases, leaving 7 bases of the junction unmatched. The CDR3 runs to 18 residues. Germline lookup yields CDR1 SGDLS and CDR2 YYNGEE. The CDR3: CASSLGTGEPSGANVLTF. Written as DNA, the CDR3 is TGTGCCAGCAGCCTAGGGACAGGGGAGCCCTCTGGGGCCAACGTCCTGACTTTC.

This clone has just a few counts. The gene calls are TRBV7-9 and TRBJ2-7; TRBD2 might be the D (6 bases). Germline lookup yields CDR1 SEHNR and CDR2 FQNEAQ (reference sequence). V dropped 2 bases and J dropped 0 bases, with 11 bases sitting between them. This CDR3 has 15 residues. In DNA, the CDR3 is TGTGCCAGCAGCTTAAGAGGGACTCACTCCTACGAGCAGTACTTC. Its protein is CASSLRGTHSYEQYF.

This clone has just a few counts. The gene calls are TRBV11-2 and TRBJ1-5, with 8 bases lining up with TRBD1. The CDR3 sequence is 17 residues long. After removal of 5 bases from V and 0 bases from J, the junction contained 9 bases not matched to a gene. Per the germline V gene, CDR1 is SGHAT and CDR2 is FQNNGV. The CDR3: CASSLLTGEFSNQPQHF. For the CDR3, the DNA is TGTGCCAGCAGCCTCCTGACAGGGGAGTTTAGCAATCAGCCCCAGCATTTT.

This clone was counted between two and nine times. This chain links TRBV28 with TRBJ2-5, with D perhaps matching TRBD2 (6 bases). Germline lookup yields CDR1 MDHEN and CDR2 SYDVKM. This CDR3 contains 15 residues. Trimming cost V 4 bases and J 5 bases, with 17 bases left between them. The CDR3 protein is CASSSPSEGRETQYF. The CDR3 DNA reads TGTGCCAGCAGTTCCCCCTCGGAAGGGAGGGAGACCCAGTACTTC.